The 5 T cell receptor beta chains reported below all come from one sample, sequenced in a study of technical replicates of blood from a few donors. The protocol was immunoSEQ multiplex PCR, while the TCRdb copy is restricted to in-frame clones and leaves out a portion. The sample lists some 70,000 clones, approximately 89% occurring once. The sequencing input was PBMCs. These receptors came from a human donor in good health. Some clones in this sample may be carry-over from other donors' samples.

This clone was picked up a small number of times. This sequence joins TRBV5-4 and TRBJ1-2, with D perhaps matching TRBD1 (6 bases). The germline V gene encodes CDR1 SGHNT and CDR2 YYREEE (reference sequence). There are 14 residues in the CDR3. V lost 5 bases to trimming and J lost 4 bases, with 15 bases between them. CDR3: CASRGTLTGYGYTF. The CDR3 bases are TGTGCCAGCAGGGGGACACTCACGGGCTATGGCTACACCTTC.

The chain employs TRBV10-2 and TRBJ1-5, with D hard to call. Germline CDR1 is WSHSY and CDR2 is SAAADI. The CDR3 spans 12 residues. Trimming removed 6 bases at V and 9 bases at J, with 12 bases between. The CDR3 here is CASSSASWPQHF. CDR3 bases: TGCGCCAGCAGCAGCGCCTCGTGGCCCCAGCATTTT.

This chain uses TRBV30 with TRBJ1-1; 7 bases line up with TRBD1. Trimming took 5 bases from V and 0 from J; bases not matched to a gene: 9. Germline CDR1 and CDR2: GTSNPN and SVGIG (reference sequence). This CDR3 contains 15 residues. The CDR3 bases are TGTGCCTGGGGCCCGGGACAGACTTTGAACACTGAAGCTTTCTTT. This sequence encodes CAWGPGQTLNTEAFF.

The chain is built from TRBV5-1 and TRBJ2-7, with D tentatively TRBD1 (5 bases). This CDR3 comprises 14 residues. V lost 4 bases and J lost 4, with 15 bases in between. In germline, CDR1 is SGHRS, CDR2 YFSETQ. This CDR3 reads CASSVRGAEYEQYF. In nucleotides, the CDR3 is TGCGCCAGCAGCGTCCGTGGGGCGGAGTACGAGCAGTACTTC.

The CDR3 reads CASSKQVGDTQYF. For the CDR3, the DNA is TGTGCCAGTAGTAAACAGGTGGGAGATACGCAGTATTTT. This chain links TRBV19 with TRBJ2-3; D is possibly TRBD1 (5 bases). The CDR3 length is 13 residues. Germline loops: CDR1 LNHDA, CDR2 SQIVND (reference sequence). Trimming left V 4 bases short and J 5 bases short, with 10 bases between.